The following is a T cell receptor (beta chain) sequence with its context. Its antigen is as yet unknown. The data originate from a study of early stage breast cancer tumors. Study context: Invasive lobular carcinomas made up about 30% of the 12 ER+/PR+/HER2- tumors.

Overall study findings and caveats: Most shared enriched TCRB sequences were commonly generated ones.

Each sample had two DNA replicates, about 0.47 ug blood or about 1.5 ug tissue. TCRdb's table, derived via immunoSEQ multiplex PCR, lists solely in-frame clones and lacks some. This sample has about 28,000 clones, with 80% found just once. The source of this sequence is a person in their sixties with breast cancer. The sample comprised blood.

The CDR3 is CASSLRLAGATDTQYF. CDR3 in DNA: TGCGCCAGCAGCCTAAGACTAGCGGGAGCCACAGATACGCAGTATTTT. This sequence joins TRBV4-3 and TRBJ2-3, with 12 positions matching TRBD2. The CDR3 is 16 amino acids. Germline V gene lookup returns CDR1 LGHNA and CDR2 YSLEER. V lost 4 bases and J lost 2; bases outside the gene matches: 4.